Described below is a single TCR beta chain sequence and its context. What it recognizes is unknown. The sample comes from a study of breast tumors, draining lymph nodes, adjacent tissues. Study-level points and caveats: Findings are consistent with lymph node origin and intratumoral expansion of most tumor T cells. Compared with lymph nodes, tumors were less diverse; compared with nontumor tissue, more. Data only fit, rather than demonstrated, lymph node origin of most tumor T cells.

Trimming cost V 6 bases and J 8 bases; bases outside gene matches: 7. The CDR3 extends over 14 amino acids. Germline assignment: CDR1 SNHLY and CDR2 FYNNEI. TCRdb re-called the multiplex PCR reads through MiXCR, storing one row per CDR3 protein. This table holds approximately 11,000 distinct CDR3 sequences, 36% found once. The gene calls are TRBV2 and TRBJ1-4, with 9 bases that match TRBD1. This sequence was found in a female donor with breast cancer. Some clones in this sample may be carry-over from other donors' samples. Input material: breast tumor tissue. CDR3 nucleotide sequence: TGTGCCAGCAGGGACAGGACAGGGGCGGAAAAACTGTTTTTT. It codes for CASRDRTGAEKLFF.